Here is one TCR beta chain with its context. Specified treatment: oral pan-JAK inhibitor, 5-10 mg twice daily. Starting from PBMCs, sorting isolated CD4+ and CD8+ T cells. Isolated RNA was reverse transcribed into cDNA used as the sequencing template. Clones were sequenced by immunoSEQ multiplex PCR, and TCRdb holds only the in-frame ones, with some missing. This table has approximately 220,000 clones, more than 30% appearing once. These data come from a study of CD8+ T cells in alopecia areata. V lost 5 bases to trimming and J lost 3 bases; unmatched junction nucleotides: 5. CDR3 length: 14 amino acids. Germline loops: CDR1 SGHNT, CDR2 YENEEA.

The sequence was collected from a human donor with alopecia areata. The V and J genes are TRBV11-3 and TRBJ1-1; 8 bases agree with TRBD1. The input for sequencing was CD4+ T cells sorted from blood, taken between weeks 30 and 35, from a patient treated with tofacitinib. The CDR3 DNA follows: TGTGCCAGCAGCCTGACAGGGGTGGACACTGAAGCTTTCTTT. It is translated as CASSLTGVDTEAFF.